A selection of T cell receptor beta chains follows, all from one sample in a study of blood T cell repertoires in COVID-19. Produced via immunoSEQ multiplex PCR; TCRdb's table is partial and in-frame only. The data hold about 190,000 clones, with around 86% observed a single time. Sequenced material: peripheral blood. The receptors shown here come from a woman aged 35 to 49 with acute or convalescent COVID-19. Each CDR3 is given without its conserved first and last residue. Size is stated for part of the rows, as once, few or many counts, or as a class when the clone is expanded.

TRBV5-1,TRBJ1-4,NA,ASSLDSRPNEKLF
TRBV28,TRBJ1-4,NA,ASSLASVDRGLKLF
TRBV6-1,TRBJ2-7,NA,ASSEAAGDYSYEQY
TRBV29-1,TRBJ2-7,NA,SAGEGGYEQY
TRBV2,TRBJ1-2,once,ASREGQGADYGYT
TRBV6-5,TRBJ2-5,NA,ASSSLRGQETQY
TRBV6-5,TRBJ2-1,NA,ASSYGTSGEQF
TRBV6-6,TRBJ1-2,few,ASSLLQRGLYGYT
TRBV25-1,TRBJ2-1,NA,ASSGRGRAPHNEQF
TRBV6-5,TRBJ1-3,NA,ASASVSGNTIY
TRBV5-1,TRBJ2-1,once,ASSLQPGTSNEQF
TRBV30,TRBJ2-1,NA,AWSGGHEQF
TRBV7-2,TRBJ2-7,NA,ASSASSYEQY
TRBV18,TRBJ2-7,few,ASSPGGNEQY
TRBV5-8,TRBJ2-1,NA,ASSPPRQASYNEQF
TRBV24-1,TRBJ2-7,NA,ATSDPGQGVSEQY
TRBV5-6,TRBJ1-1,NA,ASSPMDGPEAF
TRBV28,TRBJ2-7,NA,ASTNSEQGIYEQY
TRBV28,TRBJ1-1,NA,ASSFTFSASDTEAF
TRBV7-2,TRBJ2-2,NA,ASSLAGAGTGELF
TRBV7-2,TRBJ1-1,once,ASSTLYRGATEAF
TRBV18,TRBJ2-3,once,ASSPLAGSDTDTQY
TRBV18,TRBJ1-4,NA,ASSQGTARNEKLF
TRBV6-2/TRBV6-3,TRBJ2-2,NA,ASSDDIAGSGELF
TRBV28,TRBJ2-1,NA,ASSWLAGAGDEQF
TRBV27,TRBJ2-7,NA,ASSVKHFGEQY